Below are 19 T cell receptor beta chains sequenced from a single sample in a study of blood T cell repertoires in COVID-19. This table comes from immunoSEQ multiplex PCR, and its TCRdb copy is limited to in-frame clones, with some not included. The sample contains about 50,000 clones, approximately 85% of which appear only once. Material for sequencing was peripheral blood. These receptors were taken from a man aged 60-69 years with acute or convalescent COVID-19.

This clone was seen just once. V is TRBV6-5 and J is TRBJ2-2; possible D gene TRBD2, 5 bases. The CDR3 has 15 residues. The germline gives CDR1 MNHEY, CDR2 SVGAGI. Trimming pared 6 bases from V and 4 bases from J, leaving 15 bases between. CDR3 nucleotides: TGTGCCAGCAGCCCCAACGCACGGGGCACCGGGGAGCTGTTTTTT. Its translation is CASSPNARGTGELFF.

V and J are TRBV7-9 and TRBJ2-7; 11 positions agree with TRBD2. Germline V CDR1 and CDR2: SEHNR, FQNEAQ (reference sequence). Trimming removed 4 bases from V and 3 bases from J; junction bases left unmatched: 14. This CDR3 contains 18 residues. In nucleotides, the CDR3 is TGTGCCAGCAGCTCCCGAGGTTTAGCGGGAGGGAACCACTACGAGCAGTACTTC. Translation: CASSSRGLAGGNHYEQYF. Full variable domain (outside the CDR3, taken from reference TRBV7-9 and TRBJ2-7): DTGVSQNPRHKITKRGQNVTFRCDPISEHNRLYWYRQTLGQGPEFLTYFQNEAQLEKSRLLSDRFSAERPKGSFSTLEIQRTEQGDSAMYLCASSSRGLAGGNHYEQYFGPGTRLTVT.

The CDR3 loop is CASSLVRAGRATDTQYF. CDR3 nucleotide sequence: TGTGCCAGCAGCTTAGTAAGGGCTGGGCGGGCCACAGATACGCAGTATTTT. V usage is TRBV7-6 and J usage is TRBJ2-3, with a weak D call TRBD2 (5 bases). CDR1 and CDR2 (germline): SGHVS, FNYEAQ. V gave up 1 base and J gave up 2 bases, with 16 bases separating them. This CDR3 region has 17 residues.

The rearrangement links TRBV24-1 to TRBJ2-1; TRBD2 aligns across 10 bases. Germline V lookup: CDR1 KGHDR, CDR2 SFDVKD. This CDR3 is built from 15 residues. The junction had 12 bases not matched to a gene; V was cut back by 9 bases and J by 8 bases. The CDR3 loop reads CATGKSGRALDEQFF. In DNA form, the CDR3 reads TGTGCCACCGGGAAAAGCGGGAGGGCCTTGGATGAGCAGTTCTTC.

This chain joins TRBV2 and TRBJ1-3; no definite D call. In germline, CDR1 is SNHLY, CDR2 FYNNEI. The CDR3 length is 15 residues. The ends were cut back, 2 bases at V and 0 bases at J, with 8 bases in the middle. This CDR3 reads CASSEREVSGNTIYF. The CDR3 DNA reads as TGTGCCAGCAGTGAACGGGAGGTCTCTGGAAACACCATATATTTT.

This chain joins TRBV15 and TRBJ1-4; 8 bases line up with TRBD1. The CDR3 is 14 residues long. V lost 5 bases, J lost 7 bases, and 6 bases stayed unmatched. Germline V CDR1 and CDR2: LNHNV, YYDKDF (reference sequence). The CDR3 is CATSGGQAGEKLFF. CDR3 nucleotide sequence: TGTGCCACCAGCGGGGGACAGGCGGGTGAAAAACTGTTTTTT.

The chain links TRBV5-8 to TRBJ1-2; tentative D call: TRBD1 (5 bases). The CDR3 contains 13 residues. Trimming shortened V by 1 base and J by 7 bases, and 11 bases separated the two germline ends. Germline V CDR1 and CDR2: SGHTS, YDEGEE. CDR3 residues: CASSLIRVRGYTF. The CDR3, as DNA: TGTGCCAGCAGCTTGATCAGGGTTCGTGGCTACACCTTC.

This chain uses TRBV11-2 with TRBJ2-3, with D tentatively TRBD2 (5 bases). Germline lookup yields CDR1 SGHAT and CDR2 FQNNGV. CDR3 length: 15 amino acids. V was shortened by 6 bases and J by 8 bases, with 21 bases between the two germline ends. The CDR3 loop reads CASRSFRGADGTQYF. CDR3 coding DNA: TGTGCCAGCAGATCCTTCCGGGGAGCAGATGGTACGCAGTATTTT.

The chain employs TRBV29-1 and TRBJ1-1, with 9 bases fitting TRBD1. The germline gives CDR1 SQVTM, CDR2 ANQGSEA. This CDR3 has 18 amino acids. The V and J ends lost 1 base and 4 bases, in that order; junction bases with no gene match: 16. For the CDR3, the DNA is TGCAGCGTTGAAGGGGGACAGGGAGGGACCGACTGGGGCACTGAAGCTTTCTTT. This gives the protein CSVEGGQGGTDWGTEAFF.

This chain uses TRBV3-1 (or the pseudogene TRBV3-2) with TRBJ2-1, with TRBD2 matching 16 bases. V shed 4 bases, J shed 10 bases, and the junction held 13 bases outside the gene matches. Germline CDR1 and CDR2: LGHDT and YNNKEL (reference sequence). The length of the CDR3 is 18 residues. CDR3 bases: TGTGCCAGCAGCCCTTTCGGCCTGGGACTAGCGGGGGGGGCGGAGCAGTTCTTC. It encodes CASSPFGLGLAGGAEQFF.

As regards this clone: Being one base from a much bigger clone, this may be a read error. V usage is TRBV2 and J usage is TRBJ1-3; 9 bases are a match to TRBD1. V lost 5 bases, J lost 2 bases, and 4 bases stayed unmatched. Germline CDR1 reads SNHLY; CDR2 reads FYNNEI. This CDR3 comprises 15 residues. The CDR3 DNA sequence: TGTGCCAGCAGTCCCGGGACAGGGCCTGGAAACACCATATATTTT. This gives the protein CASSPGTGPGNTIYF.

The chain carries TRBV19 and TRBJ1-1; D unclear. The germline V gene encodes CDR1 LNHDA and CDR2 SQIVND (reference sequence). Trimming left V 3 bases short and J 3 bases short, with 8 bases between. CDR3 length equals 13 residues. CDR3 sequence reads: CASSIVADTEAFF. DNA for the CDR3: TGTGCCAGTAGTATCGTGGCAGACACTGAAGCTTTCTTT.

This chain links TRBV30 with TRBJ2-4; perhaps TRBD2 as D (5 bases). With 5 bases removed from V and 8 bases from J, the gap between germline ends came to 13 bases. This CDR3 has 12 amino acids. CDR1 GTSNPN and CDR2 SVGIG come from the germline V gene (reference sequence). The CDR3 DNA reads as TGTGCCTGGGGCGGCCCCGGGGACATTCAGTACTTC. Protein: CAWGGPGDIQYF.

This sequence joins TRBV10-2 and TRBJ2-1; D may be TRBD2 (6 bases). This CDR3 is built from 14 residues. Germline V CDR1 and CDR2: WSHSY, SAAADI. Trimming cost V 2 bases and J 4 bases, with 9 bases left between them. Here the CDR3 DNA reads TGCGCCAGCAGTGAGCGGGAGAAGTACAATGAGCAGTTCTTC. Residues: CASSEREKYNEQFF.

The chain employs TRBV5-1 and TRBJ1-4, with TRBD1 matching 9 bases. CDR1 and CDR2 from the germline V gene are SGHRS and YFSETQ. The V segment lost 5 bases and the J segment 7 bases; nucleotides outside the gene matches: 3. The length of the CDR3 is 13 residues. CDR3 loop: CASRGTGREKLFF. The DNA for the CDR3 is TGCGCCAGCAGAGGGACAGGGCGTGAAAAACTGTTTTTT.

The J gene is TRBJ2-7, the V gene TRBV20-1, with D possibly TRBD2 on 5 matching bases. The CDR3 loop spans 14 amino acids. The germline V and J ends were trimmed by 3 bases and 7 bases, with 19 bases remaining between them. Germline CDR1 DFQATT, CDR2 SNEGSKA (reference sequence). The CDR3 spells CSASLSGTLWEQYF. The CDR3, as DNA: TGCAGTGCTAGTTTGTCGGGAACCCTCTGGGAGCAGTACTTC.

This clone was detected a few times. The rearrangement links TRBV5-4 to TRBJ2-3; D is undetermined. This CDR3 is 15 amino acids long. With 0 bases removed from V and 0 bases from J, the gap between germline ends came to 8 bases. The V gene's germline CDR1 is SGHNT and CDR2 YYREEE (reference sequence). The CDR3 region is CASSLAGPSTDTQYF. In DNA form, the CDR3 reads TGTGCCAGCAGCTTGGCTGGGCCTAGCACAGATACGCAGTATTTT.

This chain links TRBV25-1 with TRBJ1-2; D is unclear. Trimming took 8 bases from V and 0 from J, leaving 16 bases between them. Per the germline V gene, CDR1 is MGHDK and CDR2 is SYGVNS. The CDR3 length is 15 residues. The CDR3 DNA reads as TGTGCCAGCTCAAAGTCGGGAGCCGCTAACTATGGCTACACCTTC. It translates to CASSKSGAANYGYTF.

This clone was found once. The rearrangement joins TRBV5-6 to TRBJ1-2; TRBD1 might be the D (6 bases). Germline V lookup: CDR1 SGHDT, CDR2 YYEEEE. V was trimmed by 4 bases and J by 5 bases, leaving 21 bases between them. CDR3 length: 16 residues. In nucleotides, the CDR3 is TGTGCCAGCAGCCAAGGACCCCAGGGGCGCGGGTATGGCTACACCTTC. Encoded protein: CASSQGPQGRGYGYTF.